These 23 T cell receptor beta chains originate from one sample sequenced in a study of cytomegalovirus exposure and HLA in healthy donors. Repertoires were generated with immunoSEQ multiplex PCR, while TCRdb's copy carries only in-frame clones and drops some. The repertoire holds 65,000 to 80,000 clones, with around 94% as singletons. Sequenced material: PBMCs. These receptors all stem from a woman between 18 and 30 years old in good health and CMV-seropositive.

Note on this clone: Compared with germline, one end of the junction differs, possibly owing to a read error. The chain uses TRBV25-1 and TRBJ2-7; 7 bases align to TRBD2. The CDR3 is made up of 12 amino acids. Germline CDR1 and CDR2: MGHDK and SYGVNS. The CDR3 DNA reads TGTGCCAGCAGTGAATCAGCGGGACTAAGGTGCTTC. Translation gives CASSESAGLRCF.

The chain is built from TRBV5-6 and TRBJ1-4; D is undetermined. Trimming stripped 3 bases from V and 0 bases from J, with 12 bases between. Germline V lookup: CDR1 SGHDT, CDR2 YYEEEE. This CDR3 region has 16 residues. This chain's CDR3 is CASSWGWGATNEKLFF. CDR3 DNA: TGTGCCAGCAGCTGGGGTTGGGGAGCAACTAATGAAAAACTGTTTTTT.

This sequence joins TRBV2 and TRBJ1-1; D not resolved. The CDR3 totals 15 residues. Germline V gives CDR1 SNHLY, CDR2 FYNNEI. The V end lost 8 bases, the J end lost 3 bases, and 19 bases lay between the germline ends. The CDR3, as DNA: TGTGCCAGCGCTTTGGAAGCCCCCGGGGACACTGAAGCTTTCTTT. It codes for CASALEAPGDTEAFF.

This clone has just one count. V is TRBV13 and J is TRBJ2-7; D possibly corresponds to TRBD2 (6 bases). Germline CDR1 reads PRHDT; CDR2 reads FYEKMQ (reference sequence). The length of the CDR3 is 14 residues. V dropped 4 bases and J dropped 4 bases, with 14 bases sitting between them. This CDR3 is CASSSIAVSYEQYF. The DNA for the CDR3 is TGTGCCAGCAGCTCAATAGCGGTGTCATACGAGCAGTACTTC.

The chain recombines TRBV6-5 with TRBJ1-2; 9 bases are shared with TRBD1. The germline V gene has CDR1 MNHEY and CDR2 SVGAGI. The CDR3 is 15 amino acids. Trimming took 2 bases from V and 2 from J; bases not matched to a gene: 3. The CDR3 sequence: CASSYPGQGNYGYTF. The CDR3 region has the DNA TGTGCCAGCAGTTACCCCGGACAGGGGAACTATGGCTACACCTTC.

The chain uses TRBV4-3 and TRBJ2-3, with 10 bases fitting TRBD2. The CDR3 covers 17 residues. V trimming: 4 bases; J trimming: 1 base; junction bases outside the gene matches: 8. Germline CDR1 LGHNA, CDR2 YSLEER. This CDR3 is CASSPLAGEVGTDTQYF. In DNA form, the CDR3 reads TGCGCCAGCAGCCCGCTAGCGGGAGAGGTCGGCACAGATACGCAGTATTTT.

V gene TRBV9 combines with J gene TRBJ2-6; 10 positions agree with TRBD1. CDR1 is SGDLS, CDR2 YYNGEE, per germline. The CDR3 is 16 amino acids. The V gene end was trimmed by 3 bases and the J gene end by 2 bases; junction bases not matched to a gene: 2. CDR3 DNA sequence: TGTGCCAGCAGCGAGGGGACAGGGGCTGGGGCCAACGTCCTGACTTTC. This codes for CASSEGTGAGANVLTF. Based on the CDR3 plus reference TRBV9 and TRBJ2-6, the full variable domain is DSGVTQTPKHLITATGQRVTLRCSPRSGDLSVYWYQQSLDQGLQFLIQYYNGEERAKGNILERFSAQQFPDLHSELNLSSLELGDSALYFCASSEGTGAGANVLTFGAGSRLTVL.

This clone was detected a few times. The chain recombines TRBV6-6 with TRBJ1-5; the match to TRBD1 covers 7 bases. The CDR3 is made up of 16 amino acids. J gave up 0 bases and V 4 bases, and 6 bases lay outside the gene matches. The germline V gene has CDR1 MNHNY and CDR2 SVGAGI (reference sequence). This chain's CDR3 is CASSSRTGPSNQPQHF. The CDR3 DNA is TGTGCCAGCAGTTCCAGGACAGGCCCTAGCAATCAGCCCCAGCATTTT.

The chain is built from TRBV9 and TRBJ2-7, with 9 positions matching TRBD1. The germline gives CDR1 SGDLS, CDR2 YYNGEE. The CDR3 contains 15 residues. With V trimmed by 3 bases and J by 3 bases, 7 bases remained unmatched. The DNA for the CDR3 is TGTGCCAGCAGCGCATCGGACAGGGGCGGCTACGAGCAGTACTTC. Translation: CASSASDRGGYEQYF.

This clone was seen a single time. The CDR3 is CASSPRTSGETQYF. CDR3 coding DNA: TGTGCCAGCAGCCCAAGGACTAGCGGGGAGACCCAGTACTTC. The V call is TRBV7-6, the J call TRBJ2-5, with TRBD2 identical over 11 bases. V was pared by 5 bases and J by 5 bases, with 4 bases of the junction left unmatched. Germline-derived CDR1 and CDR2 are SGHVS and FNYEAQ. CDR3 length: 14 amino acids. Full variable domain (missing parts from reference TRBV7-6 and TRBJ2-5): GAGVSQSPRYKVTKRGQDVALRCDPISGHVSLYWYRQALGQGPEFLTYFNYEAQQDKSGLPNDRFSAERPEGSISTLTIQRTEQRDSAMYRCASSPRTSGETQYFGPGTRLLVL.

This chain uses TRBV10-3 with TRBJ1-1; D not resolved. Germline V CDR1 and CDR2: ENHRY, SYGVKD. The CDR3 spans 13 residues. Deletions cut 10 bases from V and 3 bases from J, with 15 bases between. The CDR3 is CATLRMSDTEAFF. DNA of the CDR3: TGTGCCACCCTGAGAATGAGTGACACTGAAGCTTTCTTT.

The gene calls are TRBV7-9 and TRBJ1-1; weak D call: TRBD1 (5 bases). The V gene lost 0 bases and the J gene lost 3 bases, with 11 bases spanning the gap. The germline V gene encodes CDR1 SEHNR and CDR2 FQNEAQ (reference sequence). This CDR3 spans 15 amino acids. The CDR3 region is CASSLAQGRDTEAFF. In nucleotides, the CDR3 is TGTGCCAGCAGCTTAGCCCAGGGAAGAGACACTGAAGCTTTCTTT.

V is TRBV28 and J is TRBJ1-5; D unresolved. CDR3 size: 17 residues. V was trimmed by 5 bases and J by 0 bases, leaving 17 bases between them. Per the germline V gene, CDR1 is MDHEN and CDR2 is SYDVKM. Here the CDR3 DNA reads TGTGCCAGCAGTGCCCCGATGGCAGATATTAGCAATCAGCCCCAGCATTTT. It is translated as CASSAPMADISNQPQHF.

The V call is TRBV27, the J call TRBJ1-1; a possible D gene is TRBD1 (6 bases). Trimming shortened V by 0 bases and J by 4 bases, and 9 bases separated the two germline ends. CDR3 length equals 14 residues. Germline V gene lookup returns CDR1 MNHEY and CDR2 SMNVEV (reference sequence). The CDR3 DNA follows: TGTGCCAGCAGTTTATCGGGGGGGCCCACTGAAGCTTTCTTT. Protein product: CASSLSGGPTEAFF.

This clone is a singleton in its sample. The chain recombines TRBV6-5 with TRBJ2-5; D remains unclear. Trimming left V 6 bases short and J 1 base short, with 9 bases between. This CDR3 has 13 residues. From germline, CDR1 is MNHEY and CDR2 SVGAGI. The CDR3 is CASSLTSQETQYF. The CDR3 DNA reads TGTGCCAGCAGCTTAACATCCCAAGAGACCCAGTACTTC.

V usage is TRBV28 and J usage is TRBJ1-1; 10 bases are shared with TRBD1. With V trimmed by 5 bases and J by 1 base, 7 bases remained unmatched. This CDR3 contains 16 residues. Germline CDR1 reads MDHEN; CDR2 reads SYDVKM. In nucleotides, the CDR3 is TGTGCCAGCAGTCCGATACGGACAGGGGGGAACACTGAAGCTTTCTTT. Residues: CASSPIRTGGNTEAFF.

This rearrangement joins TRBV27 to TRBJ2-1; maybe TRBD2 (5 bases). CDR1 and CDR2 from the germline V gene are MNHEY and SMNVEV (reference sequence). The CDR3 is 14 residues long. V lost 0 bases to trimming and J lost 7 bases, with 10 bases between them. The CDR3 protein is CASSLSPSPNEQFF. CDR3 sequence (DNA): TGTGCCAGCAGTTTATCGCCTAGCCCAAATGAGCAGTTCTTC.

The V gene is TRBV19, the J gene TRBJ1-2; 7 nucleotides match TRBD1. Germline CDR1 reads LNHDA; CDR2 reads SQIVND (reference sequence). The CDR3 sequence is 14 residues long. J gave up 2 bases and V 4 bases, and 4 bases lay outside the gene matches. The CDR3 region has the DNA TGTGCCAGTAGTAAAACAGGGGAAAACTATGGCTACACCTTC. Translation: CASSKTGENYGYTF.

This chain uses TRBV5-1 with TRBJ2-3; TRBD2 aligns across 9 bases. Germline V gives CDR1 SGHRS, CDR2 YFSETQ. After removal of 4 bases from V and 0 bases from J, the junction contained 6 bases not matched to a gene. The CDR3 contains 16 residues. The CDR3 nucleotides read TGCGCCAGCAGCAAACCTAGCGGGGCGAGCACAGATACGCAGTATTTT. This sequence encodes CASSKPSGASTDTQYF.

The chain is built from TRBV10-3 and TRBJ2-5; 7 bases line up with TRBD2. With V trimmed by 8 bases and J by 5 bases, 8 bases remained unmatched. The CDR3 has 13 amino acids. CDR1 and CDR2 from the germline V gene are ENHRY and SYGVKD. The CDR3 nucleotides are TGTGCCATCGGGGTGGGGAGGGATGAGACCCAGTACTTC. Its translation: CAIGVGRDETQYF.

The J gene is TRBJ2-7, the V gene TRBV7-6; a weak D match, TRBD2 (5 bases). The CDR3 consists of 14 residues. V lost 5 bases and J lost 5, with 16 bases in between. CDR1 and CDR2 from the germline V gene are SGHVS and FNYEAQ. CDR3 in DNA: TGTGCCAGCAGCCCACTAGTTGCGGATGACGAGCAGTACTTC. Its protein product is CASSPLVADDEQYF.

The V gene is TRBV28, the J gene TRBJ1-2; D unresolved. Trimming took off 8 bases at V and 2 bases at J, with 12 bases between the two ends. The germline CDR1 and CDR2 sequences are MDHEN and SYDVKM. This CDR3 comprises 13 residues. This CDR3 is CASWMQENYGYTF. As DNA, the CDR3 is TGTGCCAGCTGGATGCAGGAAAACTATGGCTACACCTTC.

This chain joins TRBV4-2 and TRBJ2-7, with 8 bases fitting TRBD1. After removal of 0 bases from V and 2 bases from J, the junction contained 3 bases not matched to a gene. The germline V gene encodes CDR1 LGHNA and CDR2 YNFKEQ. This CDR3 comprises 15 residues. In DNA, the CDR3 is TGTGCCAGCAGCCAAGATGCAGGGGGCCCCTACGAGCAGTACTTC. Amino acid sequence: CASSQDAGGPYEQYF.